The clone carrying this T cell receptor beta chain was counted a single time. Sequencing was performed with immunoSEQ multiplex PCR; in TCRdb, only in-frame clones are kept and a portion is missing. The profile shows hundreds of thousands of clones, 60% to 75% of them singletons. This entry belongs to a study of shared clonotypes between healthy human individuals. This CDR3 spans 18 amino acids. The V call is TRBV1, the J call TRBJ2-5; TRBD2 is the table's D call, not checked against the DNA. TRBV1 is labeled a pseudogene. Input material: memory CD4+ T cells sorted from blood. Subset of the sample: CD45RA-negative fraction. The TCR comes from a woman between 25 and 40 years old in good health. CDR3 nucleotides: TGCACCAGCAGCCAAGTAGATAAACTAGCGGGAGTCCGGGAGACCCAGTACTTC. Translated: CTSSQVDKLAGVRETQYF.